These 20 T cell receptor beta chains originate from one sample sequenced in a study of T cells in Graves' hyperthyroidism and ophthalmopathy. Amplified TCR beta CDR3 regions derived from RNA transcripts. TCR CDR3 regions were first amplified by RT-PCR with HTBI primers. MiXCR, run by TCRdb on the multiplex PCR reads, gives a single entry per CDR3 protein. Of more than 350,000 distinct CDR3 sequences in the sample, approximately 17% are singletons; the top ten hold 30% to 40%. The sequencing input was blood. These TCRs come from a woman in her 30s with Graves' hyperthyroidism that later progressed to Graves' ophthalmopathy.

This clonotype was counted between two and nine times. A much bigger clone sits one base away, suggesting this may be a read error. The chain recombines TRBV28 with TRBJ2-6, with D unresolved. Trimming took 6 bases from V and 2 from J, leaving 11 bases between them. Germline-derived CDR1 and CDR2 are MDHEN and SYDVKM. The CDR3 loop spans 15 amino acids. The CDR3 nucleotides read TGTGCCAGCAGCTGCCCGGAAACTGGGGCCAACGTCCTGACTTTC. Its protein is CASSCPETGANVLTF.

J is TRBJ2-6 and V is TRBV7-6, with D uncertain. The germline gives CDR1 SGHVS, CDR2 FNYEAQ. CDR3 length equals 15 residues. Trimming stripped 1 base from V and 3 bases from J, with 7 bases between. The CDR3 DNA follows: TGTGCCAGCAGCTTAGGGGCTGGTGGGGCCAACGTCCTGACTTTC. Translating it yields CASSLGAGGANVLTF.

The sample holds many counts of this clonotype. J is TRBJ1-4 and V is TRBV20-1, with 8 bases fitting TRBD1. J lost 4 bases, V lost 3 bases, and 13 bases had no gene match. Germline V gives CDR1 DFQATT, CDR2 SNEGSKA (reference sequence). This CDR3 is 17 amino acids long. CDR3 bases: TGCAGTGCTAGCCCCAAACCGCCGGACAGGGATAATGAAAAACTGTTTTTT. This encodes CSASPKPPDRDNEKLFF.

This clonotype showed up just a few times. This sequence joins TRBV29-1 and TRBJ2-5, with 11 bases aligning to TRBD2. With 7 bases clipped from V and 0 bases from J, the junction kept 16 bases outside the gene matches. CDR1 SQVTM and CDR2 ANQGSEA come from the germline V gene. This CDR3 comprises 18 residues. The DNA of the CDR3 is TGCAGCGCACTTATTATACTAGCGGGAGCCAAGTACCAAGAGACCCAGTACTTC. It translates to CSALIILAGAKYQETQYF.

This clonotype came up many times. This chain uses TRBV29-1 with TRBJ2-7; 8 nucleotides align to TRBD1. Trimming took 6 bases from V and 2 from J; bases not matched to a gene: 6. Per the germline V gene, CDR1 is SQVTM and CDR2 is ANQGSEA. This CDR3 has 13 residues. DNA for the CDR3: TGCAGCGTCCTCGGACAGGGACCCTACGAGCAGTACTTC. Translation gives CSVLGQGPYEQYF.

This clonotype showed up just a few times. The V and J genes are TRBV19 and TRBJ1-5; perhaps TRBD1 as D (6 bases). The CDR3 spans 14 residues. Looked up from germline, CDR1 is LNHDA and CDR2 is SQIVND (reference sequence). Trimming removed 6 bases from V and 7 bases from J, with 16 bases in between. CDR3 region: CASSLDRFGQPQHF. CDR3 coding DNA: TGTGCCAGTAGCCTCGACAGGTTTGGCCAGCCCCAGCATTTT.

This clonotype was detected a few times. The CDR3 region has the DNA TGTGCCAGCAGCCGACAGGGGGAAGGGTATAATTCACCCCTCCACTTT. This gives the protein CASSRQGEGYNSPLHF. This chain joins TRBV28 and TRBJ1-6; TRBD1 matches 9 bases. The CDR3 runs to 16 residues. Germline V gene lookup returns CDR1 MDHEN and CDR2 SYDVKM. J lost 4 bases, V lost 6 bases, and 7 bases had no gene match. Full variable domain (missing parts from reference TRBV28 and TRBJ1-6): DVKVTQSSRYLVKRTGEKVFLECVQDMDHENMFWYRQDPGLGLRLIYFSYDVKMKEKGDIPEGYSVSREKKERFSLILESASTNQTSMYLCASSRQGEGYNSPLHFGNGTRLTVT.

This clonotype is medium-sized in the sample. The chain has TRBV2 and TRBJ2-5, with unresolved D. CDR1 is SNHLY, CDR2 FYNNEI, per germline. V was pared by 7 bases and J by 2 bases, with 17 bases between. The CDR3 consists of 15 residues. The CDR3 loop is CASKLSRMGQETQYF. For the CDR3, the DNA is TGTGCCAGCAAATTGTCGCGGATGGGGCAAGAGACCCAGTACTTC.

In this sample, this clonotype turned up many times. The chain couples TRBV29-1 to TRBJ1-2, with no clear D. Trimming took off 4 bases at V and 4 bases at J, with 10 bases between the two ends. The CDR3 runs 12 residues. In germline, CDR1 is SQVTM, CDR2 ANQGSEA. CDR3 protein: CSVGVWGYGYTF. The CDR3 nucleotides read TGCAGCGTTGGGGTCTGGGGCTATGGCTACACCTTC. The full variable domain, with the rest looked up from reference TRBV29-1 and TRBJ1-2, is SAVISQKPSRDICQRGTSLTIQCQVDSQVTMMFWYRQQPGQSLTLIATANQGSEATYESGFVIDKFPISRPNLTFSTLTVSNMSPEDSSIYLCSVGVWGYGYTFGSGTRLTVV.

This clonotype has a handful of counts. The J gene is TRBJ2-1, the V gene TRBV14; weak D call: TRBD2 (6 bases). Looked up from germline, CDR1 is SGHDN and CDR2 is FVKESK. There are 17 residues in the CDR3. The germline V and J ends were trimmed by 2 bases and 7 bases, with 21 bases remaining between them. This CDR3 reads CASSQSGGILVRNEQFF. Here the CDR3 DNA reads TGTGCCAGCAGCCAATCCGGCGGGATTCTTGTAAGGAATGAGCAGTTCTTC.

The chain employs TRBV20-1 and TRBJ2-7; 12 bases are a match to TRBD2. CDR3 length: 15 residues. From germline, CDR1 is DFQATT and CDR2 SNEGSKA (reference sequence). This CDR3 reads CRCNRLAGVFYEQYF. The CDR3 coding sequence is TGCAGATGTAACAGACTAGCGGGAGTTTTCTACGAGCAGTACTTC.

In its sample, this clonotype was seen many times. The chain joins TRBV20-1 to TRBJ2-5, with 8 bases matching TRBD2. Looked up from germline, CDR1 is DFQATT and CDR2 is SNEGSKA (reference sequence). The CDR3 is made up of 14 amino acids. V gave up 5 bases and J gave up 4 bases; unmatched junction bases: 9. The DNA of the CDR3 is TGCAGTGCTGATGACCCGGCGGGGGGAGAGACCCAGTACTTC. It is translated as CSADDPAGGETQYF.

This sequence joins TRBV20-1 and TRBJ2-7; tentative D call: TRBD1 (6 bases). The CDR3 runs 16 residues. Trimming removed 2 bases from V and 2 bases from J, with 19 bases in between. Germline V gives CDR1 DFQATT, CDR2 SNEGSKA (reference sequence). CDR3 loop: CSARSFETGIPYEQYF. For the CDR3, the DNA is TGCAGTGCTAGATCTTTTGAAACAGGGATTCCCTACGAGCAGTACTTC.

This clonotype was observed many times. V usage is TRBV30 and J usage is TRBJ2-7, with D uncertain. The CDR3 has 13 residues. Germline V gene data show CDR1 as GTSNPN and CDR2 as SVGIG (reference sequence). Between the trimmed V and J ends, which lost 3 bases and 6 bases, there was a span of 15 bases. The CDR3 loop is CAWSGRTSLEQYF. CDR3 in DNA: TGTGCCTGGAGCGGCAGGACCTCACTCGAGCAGTACTTC.

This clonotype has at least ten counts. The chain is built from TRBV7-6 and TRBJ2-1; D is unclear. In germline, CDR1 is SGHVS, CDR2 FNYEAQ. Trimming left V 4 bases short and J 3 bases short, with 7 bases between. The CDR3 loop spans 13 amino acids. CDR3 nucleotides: TGTGCCAGCAGCTCCCTGGGCTACAATGAGCAGTTCTTC. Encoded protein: CASSSLGYNEQFF.

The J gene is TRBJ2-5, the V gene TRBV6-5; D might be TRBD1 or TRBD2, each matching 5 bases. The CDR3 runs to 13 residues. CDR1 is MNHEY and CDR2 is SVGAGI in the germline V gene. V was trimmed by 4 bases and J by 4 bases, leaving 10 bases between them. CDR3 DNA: TGTGCCAGCAGTTGGGACCACACAGAGACCCAGTACTTC. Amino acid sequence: CASSWDHTETQYF.

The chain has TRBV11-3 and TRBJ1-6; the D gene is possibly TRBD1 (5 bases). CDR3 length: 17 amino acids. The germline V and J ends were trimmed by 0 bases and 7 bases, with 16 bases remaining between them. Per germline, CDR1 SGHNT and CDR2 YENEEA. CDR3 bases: TGTGCCAGCAGCTTAGACAAAGGGCACAGGAGGAATTCACCCCTCCACTTT. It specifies CASSLDKGHRRNSPLHF. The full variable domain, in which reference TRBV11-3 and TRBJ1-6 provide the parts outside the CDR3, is EAGVVQSPRYKIIEKKQPVAFWCNPISGHNTLYWYLQNLGQGPELLIRYENEEAVDDSQLPKDRFSAERLKGVDSTLKIQPAELGDSAVYLCASSLDKGHRRNSPLHFGNGTRLTVT.

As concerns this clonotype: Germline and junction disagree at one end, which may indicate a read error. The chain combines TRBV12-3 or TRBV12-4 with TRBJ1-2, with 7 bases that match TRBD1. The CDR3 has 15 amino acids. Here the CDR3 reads CAGSFRQGILYGYTF. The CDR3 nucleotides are TGCGCCGGCAGTTTCCGACAGGGTATCTTGTATGGCTACACCTTC.

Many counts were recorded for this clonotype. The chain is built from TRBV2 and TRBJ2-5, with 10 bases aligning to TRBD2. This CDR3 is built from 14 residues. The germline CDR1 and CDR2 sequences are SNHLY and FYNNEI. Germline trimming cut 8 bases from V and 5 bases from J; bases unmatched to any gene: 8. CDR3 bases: TGTGCCAGCGCGAGCGGGAGGGCCGGGGAGACCCAGTACTTC. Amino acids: CASASGRAGETQYF.

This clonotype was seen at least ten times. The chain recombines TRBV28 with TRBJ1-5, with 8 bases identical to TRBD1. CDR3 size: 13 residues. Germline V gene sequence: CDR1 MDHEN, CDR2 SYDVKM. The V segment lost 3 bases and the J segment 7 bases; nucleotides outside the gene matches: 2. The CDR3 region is CASSFRGQQPQHF. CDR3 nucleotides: TGTGCCAGCAGTTTCAGGGGGCAACAGCCCCAGCATTTT.